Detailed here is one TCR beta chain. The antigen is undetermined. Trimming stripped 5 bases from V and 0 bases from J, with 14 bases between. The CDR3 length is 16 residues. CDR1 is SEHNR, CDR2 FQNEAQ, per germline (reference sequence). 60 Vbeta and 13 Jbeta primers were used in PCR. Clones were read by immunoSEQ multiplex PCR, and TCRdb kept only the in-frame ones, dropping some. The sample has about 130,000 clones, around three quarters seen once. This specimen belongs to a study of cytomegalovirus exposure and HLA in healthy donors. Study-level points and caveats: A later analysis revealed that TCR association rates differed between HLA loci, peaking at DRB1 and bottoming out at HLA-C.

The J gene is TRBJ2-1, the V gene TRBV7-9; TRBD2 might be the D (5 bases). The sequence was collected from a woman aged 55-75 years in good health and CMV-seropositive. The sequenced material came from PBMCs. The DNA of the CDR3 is TGTGCCAGCAGCCCCAGGAGGAGTGACTCCTACAATGAGCAGTTCTTC. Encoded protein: CASSPRRSDSYNEQFF.